The present entry profiles one T cell receptor beta chain with its context. Its antigen is not known. The entry originates in a study of T cell responses to AZD1222 COVID-19 vaccine. V dropped 0 bases and J dropped 5 bases, with 8 bases sitting between them. The CDR3 totals 14 residues. Germline loops: CDR1 SGHTA, CDR2 FQGNSA. Findings and limits, study-wide: The reported proportion of spike-specific TCRs targeting unmutated variant regions was nearly half. Females made up more of the donors, who were largely white British, and clonal diversity may have come out too low. Rises in breadth and depth of Spike-specific TCRs came after two AZD1222 doses. Spike was spanned by vaccine-associated CD4 TCRs, with dominance at 160-218 and 743-854.

TCRdb keeps only in-frame clones here, not all; method: immunoSEQ multiplex PCR. In the table there are around 95,000 clones, 80% to 90% of which are singletons. The specimen comprised peripheral blood, sampled on day 0 of MenACWY control vaccination. This receptor was taken from an adult in good health. The chain combines TRBV7-2 with TRBJ2-1; the D gene is possibly TRBD2 (5 bases). The chain's CDR3 is CASSLARVNNEQFF. Written as DNA, the CDR3 is TGTGCCAGCAGCTTAGCGCGGGTCAACAATGAGCAGTTCTTC.